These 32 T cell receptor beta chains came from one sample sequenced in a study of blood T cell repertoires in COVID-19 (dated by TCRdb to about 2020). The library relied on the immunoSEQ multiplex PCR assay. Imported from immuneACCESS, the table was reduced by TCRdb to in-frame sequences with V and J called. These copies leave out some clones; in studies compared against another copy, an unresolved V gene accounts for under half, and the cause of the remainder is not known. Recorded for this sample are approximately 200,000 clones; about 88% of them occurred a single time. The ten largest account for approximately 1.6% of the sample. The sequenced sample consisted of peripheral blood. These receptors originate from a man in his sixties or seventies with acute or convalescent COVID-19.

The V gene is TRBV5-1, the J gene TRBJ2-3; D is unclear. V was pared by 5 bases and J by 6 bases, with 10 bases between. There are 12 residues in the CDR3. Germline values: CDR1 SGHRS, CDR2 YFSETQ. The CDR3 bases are TGCGCCAGCAGGGGCAGTATGGATACGCAGTATTTT. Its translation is CASRGSMDTQYF.

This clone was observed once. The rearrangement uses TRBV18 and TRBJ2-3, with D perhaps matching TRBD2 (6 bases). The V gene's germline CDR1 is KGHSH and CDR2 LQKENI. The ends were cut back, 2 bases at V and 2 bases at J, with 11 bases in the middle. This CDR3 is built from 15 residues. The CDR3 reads CASSPSGLNTDTQYF. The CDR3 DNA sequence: TGTGCCAGCTCACCATCGGGACTTAACACAGATACGCAGTATTTT.

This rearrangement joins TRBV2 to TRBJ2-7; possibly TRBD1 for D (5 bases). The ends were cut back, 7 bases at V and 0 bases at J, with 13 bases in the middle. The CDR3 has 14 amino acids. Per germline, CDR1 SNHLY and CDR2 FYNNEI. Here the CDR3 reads CASIWNRNSYEQYF. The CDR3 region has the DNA TGTGCCAGCATATGGAACAGGAACTCCTACGAGCAGTACTTC.

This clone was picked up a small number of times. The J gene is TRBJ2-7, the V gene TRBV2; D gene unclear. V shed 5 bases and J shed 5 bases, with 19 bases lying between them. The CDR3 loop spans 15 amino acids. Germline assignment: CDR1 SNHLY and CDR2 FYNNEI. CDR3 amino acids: CASSPLTSLPNEQYF. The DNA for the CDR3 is TGTGCCAGCAGTCCCCTAACGTCACTACCCAACGAGCAGTACTTC.

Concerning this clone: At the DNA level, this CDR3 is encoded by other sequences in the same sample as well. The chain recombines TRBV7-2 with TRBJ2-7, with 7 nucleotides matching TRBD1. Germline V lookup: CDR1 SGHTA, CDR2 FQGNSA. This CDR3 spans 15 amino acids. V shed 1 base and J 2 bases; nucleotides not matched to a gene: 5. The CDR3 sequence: CASSLGGTVTYEQYF. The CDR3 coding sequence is TGTGCCAGCAGCTTAGGGGGGACAGTAACCTACGAGCAGTACTTC.

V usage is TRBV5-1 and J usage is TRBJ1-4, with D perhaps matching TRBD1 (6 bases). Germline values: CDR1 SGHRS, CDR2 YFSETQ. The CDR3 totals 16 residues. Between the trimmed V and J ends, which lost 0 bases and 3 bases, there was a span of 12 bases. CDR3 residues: CASSLVGGAANEKLFF. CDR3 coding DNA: TGCGCCAGCAGCTTGGTTGGGGGCGCTGCTAATGAAAAACTGTTTTTT.

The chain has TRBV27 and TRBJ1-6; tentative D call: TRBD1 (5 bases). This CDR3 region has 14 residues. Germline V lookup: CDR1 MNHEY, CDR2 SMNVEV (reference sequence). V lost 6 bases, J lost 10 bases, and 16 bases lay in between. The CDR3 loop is CASSKTPGVSPLHF. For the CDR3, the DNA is TGTGCCAGCAGCAAAACCCCGGGGGTCTCACCCCTCCACTTT.

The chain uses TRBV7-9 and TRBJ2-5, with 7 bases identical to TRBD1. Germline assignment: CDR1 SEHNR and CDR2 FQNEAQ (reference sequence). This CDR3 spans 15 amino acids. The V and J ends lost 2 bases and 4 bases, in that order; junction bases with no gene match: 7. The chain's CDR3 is CASSLFLDRSETQYF. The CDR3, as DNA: TGTGCCAGCAGCTTATTTCTGGACAGGTCAGAGACCCAGTACTTC.

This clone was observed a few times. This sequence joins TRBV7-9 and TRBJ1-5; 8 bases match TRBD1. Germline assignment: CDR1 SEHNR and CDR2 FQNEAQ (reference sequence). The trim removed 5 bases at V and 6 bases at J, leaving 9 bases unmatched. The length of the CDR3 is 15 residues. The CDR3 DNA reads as TGTGCCAGCAGCCTCGGGACAGGAGCGGGTCAGCCCCAGCATTTT. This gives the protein CASSLGTGAGQPQHF.

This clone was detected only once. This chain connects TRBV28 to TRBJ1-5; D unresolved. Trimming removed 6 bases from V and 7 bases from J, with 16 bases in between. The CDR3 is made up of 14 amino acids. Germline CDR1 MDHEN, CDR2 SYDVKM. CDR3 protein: CASSLLRADQPQHF. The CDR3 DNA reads TGTGCCAGCAGCCTCCTGAGGGCAGACCAGCCCCAGCATTTT.

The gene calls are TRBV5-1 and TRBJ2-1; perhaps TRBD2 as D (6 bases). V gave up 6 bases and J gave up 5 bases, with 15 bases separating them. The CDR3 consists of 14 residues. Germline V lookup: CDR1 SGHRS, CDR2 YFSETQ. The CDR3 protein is CASKELGGNNEQFF. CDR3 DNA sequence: TGCGCCAGCAAGGAGCTGGGAGGTAACAATGAGCAGTTCTTC.

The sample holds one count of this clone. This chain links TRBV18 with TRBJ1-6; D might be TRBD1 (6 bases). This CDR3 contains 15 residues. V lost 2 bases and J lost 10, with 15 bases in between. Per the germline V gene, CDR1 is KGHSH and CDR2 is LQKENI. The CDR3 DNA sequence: TGTGCCAGCTCACCAAATGAGCGCGGGGGCTCACCCCTCCACTTT. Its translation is CASSPNERGGSPLHF.

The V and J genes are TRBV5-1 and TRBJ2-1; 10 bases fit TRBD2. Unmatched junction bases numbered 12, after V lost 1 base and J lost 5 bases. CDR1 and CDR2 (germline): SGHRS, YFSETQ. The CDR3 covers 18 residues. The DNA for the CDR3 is TGCGCCAGCAGCTTGAGGCTAGCGGGAGTTCCGACGCACAATGAGCAGTTCTTC. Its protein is CASSLRLAGVPTHNEQFF.

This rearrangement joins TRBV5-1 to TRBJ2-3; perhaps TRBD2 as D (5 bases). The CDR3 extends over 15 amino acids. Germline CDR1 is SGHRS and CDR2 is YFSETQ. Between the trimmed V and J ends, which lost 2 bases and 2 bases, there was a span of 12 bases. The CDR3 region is CASSFTRTDTDTQYF. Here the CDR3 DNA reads TGCGCCAGCAGCTTCACGAGGACTGACACAGATACGCAGTATTTT.

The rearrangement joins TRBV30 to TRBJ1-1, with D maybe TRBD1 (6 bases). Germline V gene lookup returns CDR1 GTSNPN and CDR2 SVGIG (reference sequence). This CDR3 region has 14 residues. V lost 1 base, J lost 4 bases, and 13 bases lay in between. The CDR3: CAWSGDTVGTEAFF. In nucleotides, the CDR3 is TGTGCCTGGAGTGGGGACACCGTGGGCACTGAAGCTTTCTTT.

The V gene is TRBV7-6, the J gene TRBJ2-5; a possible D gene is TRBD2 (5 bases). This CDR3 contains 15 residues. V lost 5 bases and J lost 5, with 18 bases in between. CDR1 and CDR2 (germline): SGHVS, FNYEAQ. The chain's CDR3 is CASSQTSLEWETQYF. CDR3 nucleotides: TGTGCCAGCAGCCAGACGTCACTAGAGTGGGAGACCCAGTACTTC.

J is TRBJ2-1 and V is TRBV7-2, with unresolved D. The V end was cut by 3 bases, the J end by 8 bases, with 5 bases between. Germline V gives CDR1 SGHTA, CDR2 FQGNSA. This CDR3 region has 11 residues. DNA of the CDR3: TGTGCCAGCAGCTTTAGAGATGAGCAGTTCTTC. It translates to CASSFRDEQFF.

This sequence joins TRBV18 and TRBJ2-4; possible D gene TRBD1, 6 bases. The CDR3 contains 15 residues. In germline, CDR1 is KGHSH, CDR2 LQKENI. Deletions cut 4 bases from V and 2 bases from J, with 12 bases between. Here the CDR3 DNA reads TGTGCCAGCTCACAAACACAGGGTACCAAAAACATTCAGTACTTC. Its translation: CASSQTQGTKNIQYF. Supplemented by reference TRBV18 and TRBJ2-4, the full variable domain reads NAGVMQNPRHLVRRRGQEARLRCSPMKGHSHVYWYRQLPEEGLKFMVYLQKENIIDESGMPKERFSAEFPKEGPSILRIQQVVRGDSAAYFCASSQTQGTKNIQYFGAGTRLSVL.

The CDR3: CASSLTDTQYF. CDR3 bases: TGTGCCAGCAGCCTCACAGATACGCAGTATTTT. The rearrangement joins TRBV5-5 to TRBJ2-3, with D unclear. CDR1 is SGHKS, CDR2 YYEKEE, per germline (reference sequence). The V and J ends lost 4 bases and 2 bases respectively, with 2 bases between them. The CDR3 extends over 11 amino acids.

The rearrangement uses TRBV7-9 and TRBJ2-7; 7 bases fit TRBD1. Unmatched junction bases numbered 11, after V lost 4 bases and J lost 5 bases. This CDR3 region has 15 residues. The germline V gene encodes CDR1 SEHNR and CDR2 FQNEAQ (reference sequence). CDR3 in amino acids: CASSSGQPRRNEQYF. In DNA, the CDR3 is TGTGCCAGCAGCTCGGGACAGCCGAGGCGGAACGAGCAGTACTTC. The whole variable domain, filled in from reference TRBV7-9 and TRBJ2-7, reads DTGVSQNPRHKITKRGQNVTFRCDPISEHNRLYWYRQTLGQGPEFLTYFQNEAQLEKSRLLSDRFSAERPKGSFSTLEIQRTEQGDSAMYLCASSSGQPRRNEQYFGPGTRLTVT.

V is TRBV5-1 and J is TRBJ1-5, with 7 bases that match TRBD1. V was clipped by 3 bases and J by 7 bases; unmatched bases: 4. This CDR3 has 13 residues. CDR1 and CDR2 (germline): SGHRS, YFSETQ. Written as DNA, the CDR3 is TGCGCCAGCAGCTGGGACAGCGGGCAGCCCCAGCATTTT. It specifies CASSWDSGQPQHF.

The CDR3 protein is CASSFLGGNSYEQYF. The CDR3 DNA is TGCGCCAGCAGCTTTTTGGGGGGAAACTCCTACGAGCAGTACTTC. The V and J genes are TRBV5-1 and TRBJ2-7; TRBD2 is a possible D gene (6 bases). The CDR3 totals 15 residues. Trimming shortened V by 2 bases and J by 0 bases, and 12 bases separated the two germline ends. CDR1 is SGHRS, CDR2 YFSETQ, per germline.

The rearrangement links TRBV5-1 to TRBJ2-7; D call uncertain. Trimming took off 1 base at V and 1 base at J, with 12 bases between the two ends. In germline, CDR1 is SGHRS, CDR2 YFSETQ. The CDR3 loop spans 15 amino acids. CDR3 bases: TGCGCCAGCAGCTTGACTGACCCGGAGTCCTACGAGCAGTACTTC. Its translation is CASSLTDPESYEQYF.

The CDR3 spells CASSLEGGIDEQYF. The CDR3 DNA reads TGCGCCAGCAGCTTGGAAGGGGGCATTGACGAGCAGTACTTC. The genes are TRBV5-1 and TRBJ2-7; 7 nucleotides line up with TRBD1. Germline CDR1 and CDR2: SGHRS and YFSETQ. The CDR3 totals 14 residues. J was trimmed by 5 bases and V by 0 bases; bases with no gene match: 5.

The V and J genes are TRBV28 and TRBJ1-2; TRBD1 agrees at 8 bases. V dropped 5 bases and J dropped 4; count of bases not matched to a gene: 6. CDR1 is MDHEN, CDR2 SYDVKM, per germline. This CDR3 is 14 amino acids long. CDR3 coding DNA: TGTGCCAGCAGTCTATCGACAGGGGCCTATGGCTACACCTTC. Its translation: CASSLSTGAYGYTF.

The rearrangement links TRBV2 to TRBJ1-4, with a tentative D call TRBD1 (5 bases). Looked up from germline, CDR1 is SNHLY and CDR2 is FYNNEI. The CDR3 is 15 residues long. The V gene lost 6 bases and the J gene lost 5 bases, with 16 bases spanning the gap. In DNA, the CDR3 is TGTGCCAGCAGATCTACTGGGGCTAGGAATGAAAAACTGTTTTTT. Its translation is CASRSTGARNEKLFF.

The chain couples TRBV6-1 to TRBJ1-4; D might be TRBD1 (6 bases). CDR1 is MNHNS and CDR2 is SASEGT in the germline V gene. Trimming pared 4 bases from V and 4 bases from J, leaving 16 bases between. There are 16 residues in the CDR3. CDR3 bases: TGTGCCAGCAGTGCCTCGTGGGGAGGGGGTAATGAAAAACTGTTTTTT. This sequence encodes CASSASWGGGNEKLFF.

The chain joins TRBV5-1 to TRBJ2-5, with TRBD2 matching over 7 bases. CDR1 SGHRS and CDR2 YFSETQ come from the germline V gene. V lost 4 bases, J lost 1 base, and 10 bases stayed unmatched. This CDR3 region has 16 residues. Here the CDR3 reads CASSVPSGARQETQYF. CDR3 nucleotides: TGCGCCAGCAGCGTACCTAGCGGAGCCCGCCAAGAGACCCAGTACTTC. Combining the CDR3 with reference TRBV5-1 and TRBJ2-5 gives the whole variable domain KAGVTQTPRYLIKTRGQQVTLSCSPISGHRSVSWYQQTPGQGLQFLFEYFSETQRNKGNFPGRFSGRQFSNSRSEMNVSTLELGDSALYLCASSVPSGARQETQYFGPGTRLLVL.

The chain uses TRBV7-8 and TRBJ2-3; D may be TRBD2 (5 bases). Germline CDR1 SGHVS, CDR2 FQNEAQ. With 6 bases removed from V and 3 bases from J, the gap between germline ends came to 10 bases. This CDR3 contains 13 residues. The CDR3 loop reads CASRRRLTDTQYF. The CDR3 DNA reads TGTGCCAGCAGGAGGAGGTTGACAGATACGCAGTATTTT.

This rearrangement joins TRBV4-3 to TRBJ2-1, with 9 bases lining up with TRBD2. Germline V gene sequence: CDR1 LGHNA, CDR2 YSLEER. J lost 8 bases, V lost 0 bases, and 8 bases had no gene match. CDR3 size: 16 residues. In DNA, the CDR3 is TGCGCCAGCAGCCAAGATGGACAGCGGGAGGCCTATGAGCAGTTCTTC. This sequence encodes CASSQDGQREAYEQFF.

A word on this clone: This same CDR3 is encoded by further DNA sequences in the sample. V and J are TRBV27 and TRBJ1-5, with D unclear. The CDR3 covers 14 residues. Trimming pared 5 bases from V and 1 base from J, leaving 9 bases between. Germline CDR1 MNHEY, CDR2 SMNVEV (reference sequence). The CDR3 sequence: CASSLAGSNQPQHF. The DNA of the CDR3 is TGTGCCAGCAGTCTGGCAGGCAGCAATCAGCCCCAGCATTTT.

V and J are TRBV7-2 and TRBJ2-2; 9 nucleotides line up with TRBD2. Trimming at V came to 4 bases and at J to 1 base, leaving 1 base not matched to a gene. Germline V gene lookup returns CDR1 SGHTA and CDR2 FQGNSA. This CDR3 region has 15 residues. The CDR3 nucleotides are TGTGCCAGCAGCTCTAGCGGGGTGAACACCGGGGAGCTGTTTTTT. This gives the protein CASSSSGVNTGELFF.